This TCR beta chain was retrieved from a study of blood T cell repertoires in COVID-19. About the research overall: PBMCs, B-cell-depleted T cells, or T cells provided the cDNA or gDNA that made up the material.

As handled by the study authors: Scientists estimated how many nucleated cells there were by amplifying reference gene primers. Measured with immunoSEQ multiplex PCR; TCRdb has only the in-frame clones, and not every one. The V and J calls and the clone size are those of that table, but D and trimming were determined from the DNA. This sample carries approximately 110,000 clones, around four fifths of them seen once, and the ten largest clones take roughly 8.1%. In germline, CDR1 is MNHEY, CDR2 SVGAGI. V was shortened by 7 bases and J by 6 bases, with 16 bases between the two germline ends. This CDR3 has 15 amino acids.

Source material: peripheral blood. The clonotype comes from a woman in her forties with acute or convalescent COVID-19. The chain combines TRBV6-5 with TRBJ2-6; D unresolved. In DNA form, the CDR3 reads TGTGCCAGCACTTTAAATCGAGGATCGGCCAACGTCCTGACTTTC. The encoded protein is CASTLNRGSANVLTF.